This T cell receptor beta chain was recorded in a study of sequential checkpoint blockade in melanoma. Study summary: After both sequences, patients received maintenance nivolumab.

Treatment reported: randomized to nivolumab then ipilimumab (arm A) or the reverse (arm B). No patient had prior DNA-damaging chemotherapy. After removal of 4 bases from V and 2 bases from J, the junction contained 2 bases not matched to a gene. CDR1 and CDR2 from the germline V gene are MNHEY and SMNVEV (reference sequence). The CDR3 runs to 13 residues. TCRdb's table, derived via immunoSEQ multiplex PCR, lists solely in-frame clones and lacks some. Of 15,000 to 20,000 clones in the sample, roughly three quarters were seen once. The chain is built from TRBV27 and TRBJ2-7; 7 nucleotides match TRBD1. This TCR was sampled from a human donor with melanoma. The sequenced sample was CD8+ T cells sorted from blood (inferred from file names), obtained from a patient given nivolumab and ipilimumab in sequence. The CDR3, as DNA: TGTGCCAGCAGTTGGGACAGCACCTACGAGCAGTACTTC. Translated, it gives CASSWDSTYEQYF.